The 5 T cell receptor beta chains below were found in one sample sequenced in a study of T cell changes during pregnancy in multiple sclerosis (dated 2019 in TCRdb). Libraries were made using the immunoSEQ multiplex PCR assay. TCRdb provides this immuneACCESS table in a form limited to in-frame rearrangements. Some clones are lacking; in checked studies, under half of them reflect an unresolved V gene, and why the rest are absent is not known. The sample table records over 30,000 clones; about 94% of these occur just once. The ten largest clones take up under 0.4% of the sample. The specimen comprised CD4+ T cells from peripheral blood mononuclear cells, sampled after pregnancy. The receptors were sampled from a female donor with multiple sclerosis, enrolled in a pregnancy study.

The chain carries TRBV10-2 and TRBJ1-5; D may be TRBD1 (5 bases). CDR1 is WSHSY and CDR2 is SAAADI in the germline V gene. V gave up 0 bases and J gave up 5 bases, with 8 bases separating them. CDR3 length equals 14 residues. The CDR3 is CASSESGGDQPQHF. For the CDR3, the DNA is TGCGCCAGCAGTGAGTCGGGGGGAGATCAGCCCCAGCATTTT.

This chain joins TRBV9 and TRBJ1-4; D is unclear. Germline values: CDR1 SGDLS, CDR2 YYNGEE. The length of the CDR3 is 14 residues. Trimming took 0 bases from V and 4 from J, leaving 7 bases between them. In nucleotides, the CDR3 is TGTGCCAGCAGCGTAGATGGGCTTAATGAAAAACTGTTTTTT. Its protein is CASSVDGLNEKLFF.

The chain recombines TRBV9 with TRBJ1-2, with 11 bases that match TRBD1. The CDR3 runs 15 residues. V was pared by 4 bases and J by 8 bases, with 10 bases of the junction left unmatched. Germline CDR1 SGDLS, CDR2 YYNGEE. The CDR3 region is CASSSRTGGAEGYTF. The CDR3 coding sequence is TGTGCCAGCAGCTCACGGACAGGGGGCGCAGAGGGCTACACCTTC. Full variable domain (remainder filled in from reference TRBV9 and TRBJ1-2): DSGVTQTPKHLITATGQRVTLRCSPRSGDLSVYWYQQSLDQGLQFLIQYYNGEERAKGNILERFSAQQFPDLHSELNLSSLELGDSALYFCASSSRTGGAEGYTFGSGTRLTVV.

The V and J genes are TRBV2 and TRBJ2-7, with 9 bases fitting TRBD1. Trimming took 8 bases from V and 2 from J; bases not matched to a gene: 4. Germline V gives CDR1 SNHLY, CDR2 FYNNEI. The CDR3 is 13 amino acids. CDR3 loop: CASLRQGAYEQYF. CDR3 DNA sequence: TGTGCCAGCCTGAGACAGGGGGCCTACGAGCAGTACTTC.

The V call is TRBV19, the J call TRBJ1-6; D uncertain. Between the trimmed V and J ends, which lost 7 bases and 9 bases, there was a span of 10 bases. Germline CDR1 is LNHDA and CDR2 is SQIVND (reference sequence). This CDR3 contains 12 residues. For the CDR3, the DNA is TGTGCCAGTACGATTCTAGGTTCACCCCTCCACTTT. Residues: CASTILGSPLHF.